Listed below are T cell receptor beta chains from one sample, sequenced in a study of blood T cell repertoires in COVID-19. Clones were sequenced by immunoSEQ multiplex PCR, and TCRdb holds only the in-frame ones, with some missing. In the table there are 110,000 or so clones, approximately 85% of which are singletons. What was sequenced was peripheral blood. These TCRs come from a human donor in a cohort sampled during active COVID-19. The CDR3 runs from the conserved cysteine through the conserved F or W. A D gene is named only where the DNA matches it firmly. For some rows the clone size is stated as once, few or many, or as a class when expanded; others skip it.

d_gene: TRBD2
j_gene: TRBJ2-2
abundance: NA
v_gene: TRBV13
CDR3nt: TGTGCCAGCAGTCTTCGAGGGGCTAGCGGAAACACCGGGGAGCTGTTTTTT
CDR3aa: CASSLRGASGNTGELFF

d_gene: TRBD1
j_gene: TRBJ1-1
abundance: NA
v_gene: TRBV10-2
CDR3nt: TGCGCCACCTCCACAGGGGTCTCTCTCATGAACACTGAAGCTTTCTTT
CDR3aa: CATSTGVSLMNTEAFF

d_gene: NA
j_gene: TRBJ1-2
abundance: NA
v_gene: TRBV6-5
CDR3nt: TGTGCCAGCAGCACCCGGGGAAATAACTATGGCTACACCTTC
CDR3aa: CASSTRGNNYGYTF

d_gene: TRBD1
j_gene: TRBJ2-5
abundance: once
v_gene: TRBV5-1
CDR3nt: TGCGCCAGCAGCTCCCAAGTAGGGACAGGGGGCTCGTACCAAGAGACCCAGTACTTC
CDR3aa: CASSSQVGTGGSYQETQYF

d_gene: NA
j_gene: TRBJ2-1
abundance: NA
v_gene: TRBV5-1
CDR3nt: TGCGCCAGCAGCTTGGTTCCTAGCCCGAGCTCCTACAATGAGCAGTTCTTC
CDR3aa: CASSLVPSPSSYNEQFF

d_gene: NA
j_gene: TRBJ1-2
abundance: few
v_gene: TRBV6-5
CDR3nt: TGTGCCAGCAGCTTACAGGGCCTCTATGGCTACACCTTC
CDR3aa: CASSLQGLYGYTF

d_gene: NA
j_gene: TRBJ1-1
abundance: once
v_gene: TRBV2
CDR3nt: TGTGCCAGCAGTCTGTTAACGGCAGGGACTGAAGCTTTCTTT
CDR3aa: CASSLLTAGTEAFF

d_gene: TRBD2
j_gene: TRBJ2-3
abundance: NA
v_gene: TRBV3-1/TRBV3-2
CDR3nt: TGTGCCAGCAGCCATTTCGCGGGGGGGCCAGATACGCAGTATTTT
CDR3aa: CASSHFAGGPDTQYF

d_gene: NA
j_gene: TRBJ2-3
abundance: few
v_gene: TRBV28
CDR3nt: TGTGCCAGCAGTTCGGGGGGCAAATTAGATACGCAGTATTTT
CDR3aa: CASSSGGKLDTQYF

d_gene: NA
j_gene: TRBJ2-1
abundance: NA
v_gene: TRBV11-3
CDR3nt: TGTGCCAGCAGCTTAAGCCAGGACTTCTACAATGAGCAGTTCTTC
CDR3aa: CASSLSQDFYNEQFF

d_gene: TRBD1
j_gene: TRBJ2-7
abundance: NA
v_gene: TRBV24-1
CDR3nt: TGTGCCACCAGTGTTTGGACAGGGGGCTACGAGCAGTACTTC
CDR3aa: CATSVWTGGYEQYF

d_gene: TRBD1
j_gene: TRBJ1-2
abundance: once
v_gene: TRBV9
CDR3nt: TGTGCCAGCAGCGGGGACAGGGGTCGGCACTACACCTTC
CDR3aa: CASSGDRGRHYTF

d_gene: NA
j_gene: TRBJ2-1
abundance: NA
v_gene: TRBV25-1
CDR3nt: TGTGCCAGCAGTGAGTCAGGGTACTACAATGAGCAGTTCTTC
CDR3aa: CASSESGYYNEQFF

d_gene: TRBD2
j_gene: TRBJ2-1
abundance: NA
v_gene: TRBV7-8
CDR3nt: TGTGCCAGCAGCTCCGTAGCTAGCGGGGGCCCCGAGTTCTTC
CDR3aa: CASSSVASGGPEFF

d_gene: NA
j_gene: TRBJ1-4
abundance: NA
v_gene: TRBV5-6
CDR3nt: TGTGCCAGCAGCCCAGACCCGGCTACAGGGACAATGTTTTTT
CDR3aa: CASSPDPATGTMFF

d_gene: TRBD1
j_gene: TRBJ2-2
abundance: NA
v_gene: TRBV9
CDR3nt: TGTGCCAGCAGCGTCCGGGACAGGAACACCGGGGAGCTGTTTTTT
CDR3aa: CASSVRDRNTGELFF

d_gene: TRBD2
j_gene: TRBJ2-5
abundance: NA
v_gene: TRBV2
CDR3nt: TGTGCCAGCAGTGGGACCCTAGCGGGGGGGTCCCGCGGAGAGACCCAGTACTTC
CDR3aa: CASSGTLAGGSRGETQYF

d_gene: TRBD1
j_gene: TRBJ2-2
abundance: NA
v_gene: TRBV7-6
CDR3nt: TGTGCCAGCAGTTACCGGGACAGGGGTGCGACCGGGGAGCTGTTTTTT
CDR3aa: CASSYRDRGATGELFF

d_gene: NA
j_gene: TRBJ2-3
abundance: NA
v_gene: TRBV2
CDR3nt: TGTGCCAGCCCCCGGGGTAACACAGATACGCAGTATTTT
CDR3aa: CASPRGNTDTQYF

d_gene: TRBD2
j_gene: TRBJ2-5
abundance: few
v_gene: TRBV7-9
CDR3nt: TGTGCCAGCAGCTCTAGCGGGGGAAAGACCCAGTACTTC
CDR3aa: CASSSSGGKTQYF

d_gene: NA
j_gene: TRBJ2-3
abundance: NA
v_gene: TRBV9
CDR3nt: TGTGCCAGCAGCCCCGGCGTGGGCCCAGATACGCAGTATTTT
CDR3aa: CASSPGVGPDTQYF

d_gene: NA
j_gene: TRBJ2-7
abundance: NA
v_gene: TRBV5-1
CDR3nt: TGCGCCAGCAGCGACTCCGGACAGAACTACGAGCAGTACTTC
CDR3aa: CASSDSGQNYEQYF

d_gene: NA
j_gene: TRBJ1-6
abundance: many
v_gene: TRBV6-5
CDR3nt: TGTGCCAGCAGTTACTCCTCCCCAGGGAAAAATTCACCCCTCCACTTT
CDR3aa: CASSYSSPGKNSPLHF

d_gene: TRBD1
j_gene: TRBJ2-5
abundance: once
v_gene: TRBV29-1
CDR3nt: TGCAGCGAGATGGGGACAGGACAAGAGACCCAGTACTTC
CDR3aa: CSEMGTGQETQYF

d_gene: NA
j_gene: TRBJ2-5
abundance: NA
v_gene: TRBV18
CDR3nt: TGTGCCAGCTCCCCGGGGGAGACCCAGTACTTC
CDR3aa: CASSPGETQYF

d_gene: NA
j_gene: TRBJ2-7
abundance: NA
v_gene: TRBV10-2
CDR3nt: TGCGCCAGCAGTGAAGTTGGACTGCCCGTCCGGGAGCAGTACTTC
CDR3aa: CASSEVGLPVREQYF

d_gene: TRBD2
j_gene: TRBJ2-7
abundance: NA
v_gene: TRBV7-2
CDR3nt: TGTGCCAGCAGTCTAGCGGGGGAGACTTACGAGCAGTACTTC
CDR3aa: CASSLAGETYEQYF

d_gene: NA
j_gene: TRBJ2-1
abundance: once
v_gene: TRBV6-5
CDR3nt: TGTGCCAGCAGTTCCCCCGGAGCTGGGGGGAATGAGCAGTTCTTC
CDR3aa: CASSSPGAGGNEQFF

d_gene: NA
j_gene: TRBJ1-4
abundance: NA
v_gene: TRBV4-1
CDR3nt: TGCGCCAGCAGCCAAGCTCCAGGAATTAATGAAAAACTGTTTTTT
CDR3aa: CASSQAPGINEKLFF

d_gene: TRBD1
j_gene: TRBJ2-2
abundance: NA
v_gene: TRBV28
CDR3nt: TGTGCCAGCAGTTTACTGCCCAACCCCAGGACAGGGGGTCGAACCGGGGAGCTGTTTTTT
CDR3aa: CASSLLPNPRTGGRTGELFF

d_gene: TRBD1
j_gene: TRBJ2-6
abundance: NA
v_gene: TRBV3-1/TRBV3-2
CDR3nt: TGTGCCAGCAGCCAAGAGGGACAGGGCCGCGCTTCGTACGGCTCTGGGGCCAACGTCCTGACTTTC
CDR3aa: CASSQEGQGRASYGSGANVLTF

d_gene: TRBD2
j_gene: TRBJ2-3
abundance: NA
v_gene: TRBV10-1
CDR3nt: TGCGCCAGCAGTGAGGCGGGGGGGCGCACAGATACGCAGTATTTT
CDR3aa: CASSEAGGRTDTQYF

d_gene: NA
j_gene: TRBJ1-2
abundance: NA
v_gene: TRBV11-2
CDR3nt: TGTGCCAGCAGCTTAATTCCAGGGGTCTATGGCTACACCTTC
CDR3aa: CASSLIPGVYGYTF

d_gene: NA
j_gene: TRBJ2-2
abundance: NA
v_gene: TRBV9
CDR3nt: TGTGCCAGCAGCGGACAGGTGAACACCGGGGAGCTGTTTTTT
CDR3aa: CASSGQVNTGELFF

d_gene: NA
j_gene: TRBJ2-3
abundance: NA
v_gene: TRBV28
CDR3nt: TGTGCCAGCGGGGGGGCCGCACTAAACACAGATACGCAGTATTTT
CDR3aa: CASGGAALNTDTQYF

d_gene: NA
j_gene: TRBJ1-6
abundance: NA
v_gene: TRBV18
CDR3nt: TGTGCCAGCCGACCGGACAGTGATTCACCCCTCCACTTT
CDR3aa: CASRPDSDSPLHF

d_gene: NA
j_gene: TRBJ2-2
abundance: few
v_gene: TRBV10-3
CDR3nt: TGTGCCATCACGGCAGGGATGAACACCGGGGAGCTGTTTTTT
CDR3aa: CAITAGMNTGELFF

d_gene: NA
j_gene: TRBJ1-1
abundance: NA
v_gene: TRBV7-2
CDR3nt: TGTGCCAGCAGCTTTCAGGGCTTCGGAAACACTGAAGCTTTCTTT
CDR3aa: CASSFQGFGNTEAFF

d_gene: NA
j_gene: TRBJ2-7
abundance: NA
v_gene: TRBV4-1
CDR3nt: TGCGCCAGCAGCCAACAGACAGGCTACGAGCAGTACTTC
CDR3aa: CASSQQTGYEQYF

d_gene: NA
j_gene: TRBJ1-1
abundance: NA
v_gene: TRBV18
CDR3nt: TGTGCCAGCTCACCACAGCGAAAGGTGAACACTGAAGCTTTCTTT
CDR3aa: CASSPQRKVNTEAFF

d_gene: TRBD2
j_gene: TRBJ2-1
abundance: NA
v_gene: TRBV4-1
CDR3nt: TGCGCCAGCAGCCAGAAGCGAGCTAGCGGGTACAATGAGCAGTTCTTC
CDR3aa: CASSQKRASGYNEQFF

d_gene: TRBD1
j_gene: TRBJ2-1
abundance: once
v_gene: TRBV7-2
CDR3nt: TGTGCCAGCAGACAGGGGCGGCTTGTAAGCAATGAGCAGTTCTTC
CDR3aa: CASRQGRLVSNEQFF

d_gene: NA
j_gene: TRBJ2-7
abundance: NA
v_gene: TRBV29-1
CDR3nt: TGCAGCGTTGACCTGGGGCAGGGTTACGAGCAGTACTTC
CDR3aa: CSVDLGQGYEQYF

d_gene: NA
j_gene: TRBJ1-3
abundance: NA
v_gene: TRBV4-1
CDR3nt: TGCGCCAGCAGCCAAGCTAACACCATATATTTT
CDR3aa: CASSQANTIYF

d_gene: TRBD1
j_gene: TRBJ2-5
abundance: NA
v_gene: TRBV6-5
CDR3nt: TGTGCCAGCACCGGGACAGAGGATTGGGAGACCCAGTACTTC
CDR3aa: CASTGTEDWETQYF

d_gene: NA
j_gene: TRBJ2-6
abundance: NA
v_gene: TRBV5-1
CDR3nt: TGCGCCAGCAGCTTGGGGAGCTCTGGGGCCAACGTCCTGACTTTC
CDR3aa: CASSLGSSGANVLTF

d_gene: NA
j_gene: TRBJ1-1
abundance: NA
v_gene: TRBV19
CDR3nt: TGTGCCAGTAGCCCGGGGGGGAATTGGGACACTGAAGCTTTCTTT
CDR3aa: CASSPGGNWDTEAFF

d_gene: NA
j_gene: TRBJ1-6
abundance: few
v_gene: TRBV12-2
CDR3nt: TGTGCAAGTCGCTTAGCACGACGAACAGGGTGGGGTTCACCCCTCCACTTT
CDR3aa: CASRLARRTGWGSPLHF

d_gene: TRBD1
j_gene: TRBJ2-7
abundance: NA
v_gene: TRBV19
CDR3nt: TGTGCCAGTAGTAACCGGGACAGGGGGTACGAGCAGTACTTC
CDR3aa: CASSNRDRGYEQYF

d_gene: TRBD1
j_gene: TRBJ2-5
abundance: NA
v_gene: TRBV10-3
CDR3nt: TGTGCCATCAGTGAGTCCCCAGGGGGACAAGAGACCCAGTACTTC
CDR3aa: CAISESPGGQETQYF

d_gene: TRBD1
j_gene: TRBJ1-1
abundance: NA
v_gene: TRBV19
CDR3nt: TGTGCCAGTAGTAGCTTACAGGGGGCTTCAACTGAAGCTTTCTTT
CDR3aa: CASSSLQGASTEAFF

d_gene: TRBD1
j_gene: TRBJ1-1
abundance: NA
v_gene: TRBV5-1
CDR3nt: TGCGCCAGCAGCTTGGGAGAGCGACAGGGTGGCGAAGCTTTCTTT
CDR3aa: CASSLGERQGGEAFF

d_gene: NA
j_gene: TRBJ1-4
abundance: NA
v_gene: TRBV2
CDR3nt: TGTGCCAGCAGTGCCTCGCAGGGAATAACTAATGAAAAACTGTTTTTT
CDR3aa: CASSASQGITNEKLFF

d_gene: NA
j_gene: TRBJ1-5
abundance: NA
v_gene: TRBV2
CDR3nt: TGTGCCAGCAGTGGTCGCGGATATAGCAATCAGCCCCAGCATTTT
CDR3aa: CASSGRGYSNQPQHF